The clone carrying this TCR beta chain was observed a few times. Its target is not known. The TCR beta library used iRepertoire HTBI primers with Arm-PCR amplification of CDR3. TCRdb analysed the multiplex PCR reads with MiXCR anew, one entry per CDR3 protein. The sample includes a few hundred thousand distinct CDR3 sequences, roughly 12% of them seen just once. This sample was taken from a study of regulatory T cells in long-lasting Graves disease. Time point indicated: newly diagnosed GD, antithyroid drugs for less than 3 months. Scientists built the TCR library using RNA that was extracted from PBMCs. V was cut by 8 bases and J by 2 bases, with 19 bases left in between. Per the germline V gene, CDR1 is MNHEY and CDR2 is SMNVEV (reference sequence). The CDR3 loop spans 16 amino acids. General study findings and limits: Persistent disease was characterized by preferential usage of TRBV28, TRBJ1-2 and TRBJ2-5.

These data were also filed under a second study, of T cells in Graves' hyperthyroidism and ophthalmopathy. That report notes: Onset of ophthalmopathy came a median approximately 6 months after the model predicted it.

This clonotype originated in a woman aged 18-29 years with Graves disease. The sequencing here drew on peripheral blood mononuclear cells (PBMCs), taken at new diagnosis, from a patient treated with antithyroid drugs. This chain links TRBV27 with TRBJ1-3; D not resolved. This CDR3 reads CASSKSVFGAGNTIYF. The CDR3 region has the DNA TGTGCCAGCTCCAAGTCCGTCTTTGGAGCTGGAAACACCATATATTTT.